This TCR beta chain was sequenced during a study of blood T cell repertoires in COVID-19. The wider study: The United States, Italy and Spain provided the acute and convalescent COVID-19 samples. The analysed material was cDNA or gDNA that came from T cells, B-cell-depleted T cells, or PBMCs.

In the authors' methods: For nucleated cells, counts were estimated from reference gene primer amplification. Profiled with immunoSEQ multiplex PCR; TCRdb holds only in-frame clones, not every one. V and J calls and clone size are given by that table; D and trimming were obtained from the DNA. The table includes more than 200,000 clones, about nine tenths detected once. This CDR3 is built from 14 residues. CDR1 and CDR2 (germline): MNHEY, SVGAGI. Trimming cost V 6 bases and J 4 bases, with 15 bases left between them. There are a few counts of this clone. Sequenced input: peripheral blood. V and J are TRBV6-5 and TRBJ1-1, with D possibly matching TRBD1 (5 bases). This TCR was recovered from a man aged 80 or over with acute or convalescent COVID-19. CDR3 bases: TGTGCCAGCAGGGACAACGGTTGGACCACTGAAGCTTTCTTT. The encoded protein is CASRDNGWTTEAFF.